This T cell receptor beta chain was documented in a study of shared clonotypes between healthy human individuals. Some clones are missing from TCRdb's copy, which holds only in-frame ones; the method was immunoSEQ multiplex PCR. The sample carries roughly 1,000,000 clones, about 84% recorded once. V was cut by 0 bases and J by 3 bases, with 9 bases left in between. The CDR3 runs 15 residues. Germline V gene sequence: CDR1 MNHEY, CDR2 SVGAGI. The sequencing sample was made of memory CD4+ T cells from PBMCs. Subset indicated: CD45RA-negative fraction. This chain links TRBV6-5 with TRBJ1-3; D gene unclear. This TCR was sampled from a man aged 18 to 35 in good health. Some clones in this sample may be carry-over from other donors' samples. Here the CDR3 DNA reads TGTGCCAGCAGTTACTCGGGTAACGGTGGAAACACCATATATTTT. Translation gives CASSYSGNGGNTIYF.